Listed here is a single T cell receptor beta chain. The entry originates in a study of CD8 T cells in Susac syndrome. TCR beta was sequenced from blood CD8+ and CD4+ T cells. In the multiple sclerosis control group, patients were treatment-naive and had stable or active relapsing-remitting disease. Germline lookup yields CDR1 MGHRA and CDR2 YSYEKL. V was trimmed by 1 base and J by 1 base, leaving 11 bases between them. The CDR3 extends over 16 amino acids. About 0.45 to 1 ug RNA was reverse transcribed with random hexamers. TCRdb re-analysed the immunoSEQ multiplex PCR reads in MiXCR, keeping a single row per CDR3 protein. The profile shows around 70,000 distinct CDR3 sequences, roughly 94% of them singletons.

This chain links TRBV4-1 with TRBJ2-1; no definite D call. The clonotype was recovered from a human donor with multiple sclerosis. The sample consisted of CD8+ T cells from PBMCs. The CDR3 protein is CASSQGIAPSYNEQFF. The CDR3 DNA sequence: TGCGCCAGCAGCCAAGGAATCGCGCCATCCTACAATGAGCAGTTCTTC.